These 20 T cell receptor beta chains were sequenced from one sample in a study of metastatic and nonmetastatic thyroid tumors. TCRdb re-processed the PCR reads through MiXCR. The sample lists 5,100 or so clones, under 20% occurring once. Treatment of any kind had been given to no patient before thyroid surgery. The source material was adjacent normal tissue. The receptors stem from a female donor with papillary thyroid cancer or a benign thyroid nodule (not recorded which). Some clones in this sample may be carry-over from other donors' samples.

CDR3 sequence (DNA): TGTGCCAGCGGGGTGGCTAGCGGTCCCTACGAGCAGTACTTC. It translates to CASGVASGPYEQYF. The chain joins TRBV27 to TRBJ2-7; the match to TRBD2 covers 7 bases. Germline loops: CDR1 MNHEY, CDR2 SMNVEV (reference sequence). CDR3 length equals 14 residues. Trimming cost V 8 bases and J 2 bases; bases outside gene matches: 9.

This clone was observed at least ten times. CDR3 loop: CASSLDRQAGFEAFF. CDR3 in DNA: TGTGCCAGCAGCTTAGACAGACAGGCGGGGTTTGAAGCTTTCTTT. The genes are TRBV13 and TRBJ1-1; tentative D call: TRBD1 (6 bases). This CDR3 comprises 15 residues. Trimming left V 1 base short and J 7 bases short, with 16 bases between. Germline CDR1 and CDR2: PRHDT and FYEKMQ (reference sequence).

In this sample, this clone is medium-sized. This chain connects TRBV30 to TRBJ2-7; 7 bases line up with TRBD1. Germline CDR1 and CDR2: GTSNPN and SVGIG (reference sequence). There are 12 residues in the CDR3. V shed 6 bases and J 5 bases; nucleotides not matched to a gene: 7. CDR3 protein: CACLKQGNEQYF. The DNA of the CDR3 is TGTGCCTGCCTAAAACAGGGGAACGAGCAGTACTTC.

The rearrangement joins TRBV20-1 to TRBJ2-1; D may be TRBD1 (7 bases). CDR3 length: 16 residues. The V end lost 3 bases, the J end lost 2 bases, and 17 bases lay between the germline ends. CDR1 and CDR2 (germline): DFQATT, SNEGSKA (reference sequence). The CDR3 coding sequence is TGCAGTGCTAGGGGGGGTGCAGGGGGAACCTACAATGAGCAGTTCTTC. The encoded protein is CSARGGAGGTYNEQFF.

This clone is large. CDR3 in amino acids: CASSAYRGLGYTF. CDR3 nucleotides: TGTGCCAGCAGTGCCTACAGGGGGCTTGGCTACACCTTC. The chain couples TRBV28 to TRBJ1-2; 9 nucleotides agree with TRBD1. The germline V gene encodes CDR1 MDHEN and CDR2 SYDVKM. The CDR3 is 13 amino acids. Trimming cost V 5 bases and J 7 bases; bases outside gene matches: 5.

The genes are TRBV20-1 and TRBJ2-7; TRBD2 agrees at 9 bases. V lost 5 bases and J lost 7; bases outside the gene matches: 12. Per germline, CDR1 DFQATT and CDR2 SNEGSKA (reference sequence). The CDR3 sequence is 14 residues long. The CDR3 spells CSAGTGTSILEQYV. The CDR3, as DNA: TGCAGTGCTGGAACCGGGACTAGCATTTTGGAGCAGTACGTC.

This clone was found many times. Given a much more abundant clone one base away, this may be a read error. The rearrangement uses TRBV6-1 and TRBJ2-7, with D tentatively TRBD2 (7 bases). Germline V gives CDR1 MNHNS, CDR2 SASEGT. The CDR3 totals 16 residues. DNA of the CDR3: TGTGCCGCCAGGCAGGGGACTATCGAGGGCTACTACGGGCAGTACTTC. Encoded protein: CAARQGTIEGYYGQYF.

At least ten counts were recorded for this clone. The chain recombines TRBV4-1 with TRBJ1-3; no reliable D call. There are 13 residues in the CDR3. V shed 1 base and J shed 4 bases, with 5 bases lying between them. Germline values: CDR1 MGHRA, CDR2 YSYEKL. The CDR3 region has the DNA TGCGCCAGCAGCCAAGTTTTCGGAAACACCATATATTTT. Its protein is CASSQVFGNTIYF.

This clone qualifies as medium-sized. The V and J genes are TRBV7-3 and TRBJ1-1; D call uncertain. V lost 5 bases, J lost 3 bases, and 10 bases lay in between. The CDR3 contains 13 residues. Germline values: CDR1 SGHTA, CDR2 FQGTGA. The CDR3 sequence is CASSTYKDTEAFF. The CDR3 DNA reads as TGTGCCAGCAGCACATACAAGGACACTGAAGCTTTCTTT.

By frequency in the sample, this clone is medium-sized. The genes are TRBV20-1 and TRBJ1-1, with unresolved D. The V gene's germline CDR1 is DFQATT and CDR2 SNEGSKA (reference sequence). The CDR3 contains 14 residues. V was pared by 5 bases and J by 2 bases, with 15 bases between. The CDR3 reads CSAPRRESNTEAFF. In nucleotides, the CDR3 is TGCAGTGCTCCGAGAAGGGAGAGTAACACTGAAGCTTTCTTT.

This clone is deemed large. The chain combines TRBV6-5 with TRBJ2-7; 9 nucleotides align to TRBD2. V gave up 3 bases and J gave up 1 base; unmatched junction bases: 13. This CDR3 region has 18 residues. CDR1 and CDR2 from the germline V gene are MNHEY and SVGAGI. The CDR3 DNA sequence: TGTGCCAGCAGTTATAACCTAGCGGGAACGCTACCTTCCTACGAGCAGTACGTC. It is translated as CASSYNLAGTLPSYEQYV.

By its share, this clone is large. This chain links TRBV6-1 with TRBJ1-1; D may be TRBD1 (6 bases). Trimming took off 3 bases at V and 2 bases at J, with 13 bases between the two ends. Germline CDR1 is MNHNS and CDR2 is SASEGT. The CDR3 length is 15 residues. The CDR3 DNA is TGTGCCAGCAGTGAGGACTTACAGGGTAACACTGAAGCTTTCTTT. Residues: CASSEDLQGNTEAFF.

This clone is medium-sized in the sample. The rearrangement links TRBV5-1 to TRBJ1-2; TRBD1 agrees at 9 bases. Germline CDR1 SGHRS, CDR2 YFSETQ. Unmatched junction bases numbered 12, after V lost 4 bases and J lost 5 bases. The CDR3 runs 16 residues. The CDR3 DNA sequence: TGCGCCAGCAGCACCTCCGGGACAGGGATAGAGTATGGCTACACCTTC. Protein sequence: CASSTSGTGIEYGYTF.

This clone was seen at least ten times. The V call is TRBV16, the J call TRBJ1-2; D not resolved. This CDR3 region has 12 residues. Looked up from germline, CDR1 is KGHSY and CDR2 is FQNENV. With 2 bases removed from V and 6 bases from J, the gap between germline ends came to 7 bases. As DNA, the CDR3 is TGTGCCAGCAGCCAACTCACCGATGGCTACACCTTC. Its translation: CASSQLTDGYTF.

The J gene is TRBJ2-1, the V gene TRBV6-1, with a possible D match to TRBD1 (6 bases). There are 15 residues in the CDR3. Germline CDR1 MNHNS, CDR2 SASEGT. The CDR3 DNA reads TGTGTCGGCAGTGAAGCCAAAGAAGGGGGAAATGCTGCGTTCTTC. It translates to CVGSEAKEGGNAAFF.

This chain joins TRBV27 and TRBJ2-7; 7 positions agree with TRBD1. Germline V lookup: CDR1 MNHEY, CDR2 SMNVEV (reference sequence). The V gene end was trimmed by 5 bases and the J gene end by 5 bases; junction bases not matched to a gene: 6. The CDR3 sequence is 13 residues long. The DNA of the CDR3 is TGTGCCAGCAGTGAGACAGGGTTGAACGAGCAGTACGTC. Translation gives CASSETGLNEQYV.

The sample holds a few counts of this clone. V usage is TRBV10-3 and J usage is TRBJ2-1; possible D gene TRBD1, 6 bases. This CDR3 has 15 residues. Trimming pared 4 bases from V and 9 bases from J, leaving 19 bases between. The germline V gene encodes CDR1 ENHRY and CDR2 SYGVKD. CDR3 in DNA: TGTGCCATCAGTGCCACCGGACAGAACAATCGTGAGCAGTTCTTC. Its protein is CAISATGQNNREQFF.

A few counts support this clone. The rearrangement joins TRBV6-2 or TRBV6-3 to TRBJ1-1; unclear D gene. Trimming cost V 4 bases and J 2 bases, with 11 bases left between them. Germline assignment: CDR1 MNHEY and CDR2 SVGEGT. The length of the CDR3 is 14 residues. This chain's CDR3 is CASSSWAGNTEAFF. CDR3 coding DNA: TGTGCCAGCAGTTCGTGGGCGGGAAACACTGAAGCTTTCTTT.

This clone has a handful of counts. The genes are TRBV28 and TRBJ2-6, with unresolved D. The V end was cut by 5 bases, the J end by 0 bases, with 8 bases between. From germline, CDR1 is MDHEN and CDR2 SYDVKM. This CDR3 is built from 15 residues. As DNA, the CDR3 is TGTGCCAGCAGTCGAATTTACTCTGGGGCCAACGTCCTGACTTTC. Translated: CASSRIYSGANVLTF.

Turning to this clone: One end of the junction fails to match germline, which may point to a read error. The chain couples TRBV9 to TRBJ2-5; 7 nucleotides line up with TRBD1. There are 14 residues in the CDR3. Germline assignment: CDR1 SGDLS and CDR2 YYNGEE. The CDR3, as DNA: TGTGCCAGCAGTCTGGCAGGGGGAGAGGAGACCAAGTACTTC. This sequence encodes CASSLAGGEETKYF.